Presented here are 5 T cell receptor beta chains from one specimen sequenced in a study of naive and memory T cell subsets. Two oligonucleotides, mixed equimolar, formed the beta constant-region primer covering TRBC1 and TRBC2. TCRdb re-called the UMI-ligation and nested PCR reads with MiXCR, one entry per CDR3 protein. Of approximately 140,000 distinct CDR3 sequences in the sample, approximately 15% are singletons; the top ten hold about 0.14%. Sequencing was performed on naive CD4+ T cells from blood. Every receptor here comes from a human donor in good health.

The chain employs TRBV5-1 and TRBJ2-1, with 8 positions matching TRBD2. With V trimmed by 0 bases and J by 3 bases, 5 bases remained unmatched. The CDR3 extends over 16 amino acids. Germline V gene data show CDR1 as SGHRS and CDR2 as YFSETQ. The CDR3 coding sequence is TGCGCCAGCAGCTTGGGCACGCGGGAGGACTACAATGAGCAGTTCTTC. The encoded protein is CASSLGTREDYNEQFF.

The CDR3 is CSARGRSGPTDTQYF. The DNA for the CDR3 is TGCAGTGCTAGAGGACGAAGCGGACCCACAGATACGCAGTATTTT. The rearrangement joins TRBV20-1 to TRBJ2-3; possible D gene TRBD2, 5 bases. CDR1 and CDR2 (germline): DFQATT, SNEGSKA (reference sequence). The ends were cut back, 1 base at V and 2 bases at J, with 13 bases in the middle. The CDR3 covers 15 residues.

Only a few counts were recorded for this clonotype. The CDR3 DNA reads as TGTGCCAGCAGTTACTCGAAACAGGGGTCCTACGAGCAGTACTTC. As protein: CASSYSKQGSYEQYF. The rearrangement links TRBV6-5 to TRBJ2-7; 7 bases fit TRBD1. The CDR3 totals 15 residues. The germline gives CDR1 MNHEY, CDR2 SVGAGI. The ends lost 0 bases at V and 1 base at J; junction bases unmatched: 3.

The table lists this clonotype with a few counts. The chain combines TRBV5-1 with TRBJ1-4; D call uncertain. The germline V and J ends were trimmed by 4 bases and 5 bases, with 15 bases remaining between them. CDR1 and CDR2 (germline): SGHRS, YFSETQ. This CDR3 region has 15 residues. CDR3 coding DNA: TGCGCCAGCAGCCAGACCGGGAAAGAAAATGAAAAACTGTTTTTT. Protein product: CASSQTGKENEKLFF. Looking up the rest from reference TRBV5-1 and TRBJ1-4 gives the full variable domain: KAGVTQTPRYLIKTRGQQVTLSCSPISGHRSVSWYQQTPGQGLQFLFEYFSETQRNKGNFPGRFSGRQFSNSRSEMNVSTLELGDSALYLCASSQTGKENEKLFFGSGTQLSVL.

The CDR3 here is CAWHTEETQYF. DNA of the CDR3: TGTGCCTGGCACACGGAAGAGACCCAGTACTTC. V usage is TRBV30 and J usage is TRBJ2-5; D unresolved. Deletions cut 5 bases from V and 3 bases from J, with 7 bases between. Germline CDR1 is GTSNPN and CDR2 is SVGIG (reference sequence). The CDR3 is 11 amino acids.